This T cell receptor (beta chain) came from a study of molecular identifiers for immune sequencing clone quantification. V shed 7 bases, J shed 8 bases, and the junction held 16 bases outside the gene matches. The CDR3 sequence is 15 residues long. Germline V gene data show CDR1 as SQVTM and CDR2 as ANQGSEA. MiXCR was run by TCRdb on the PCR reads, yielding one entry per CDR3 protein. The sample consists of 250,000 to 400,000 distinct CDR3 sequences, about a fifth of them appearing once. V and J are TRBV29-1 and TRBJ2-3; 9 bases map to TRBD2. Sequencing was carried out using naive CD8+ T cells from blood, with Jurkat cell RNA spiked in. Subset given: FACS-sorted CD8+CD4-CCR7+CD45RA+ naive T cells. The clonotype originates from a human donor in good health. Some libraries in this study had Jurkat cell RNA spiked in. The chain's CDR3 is CSATYSGGRGGTQYF. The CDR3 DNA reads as TGCAGCGCCACATATAGCGGGGGAAGGGGGGGTACGCAGTATTTT.